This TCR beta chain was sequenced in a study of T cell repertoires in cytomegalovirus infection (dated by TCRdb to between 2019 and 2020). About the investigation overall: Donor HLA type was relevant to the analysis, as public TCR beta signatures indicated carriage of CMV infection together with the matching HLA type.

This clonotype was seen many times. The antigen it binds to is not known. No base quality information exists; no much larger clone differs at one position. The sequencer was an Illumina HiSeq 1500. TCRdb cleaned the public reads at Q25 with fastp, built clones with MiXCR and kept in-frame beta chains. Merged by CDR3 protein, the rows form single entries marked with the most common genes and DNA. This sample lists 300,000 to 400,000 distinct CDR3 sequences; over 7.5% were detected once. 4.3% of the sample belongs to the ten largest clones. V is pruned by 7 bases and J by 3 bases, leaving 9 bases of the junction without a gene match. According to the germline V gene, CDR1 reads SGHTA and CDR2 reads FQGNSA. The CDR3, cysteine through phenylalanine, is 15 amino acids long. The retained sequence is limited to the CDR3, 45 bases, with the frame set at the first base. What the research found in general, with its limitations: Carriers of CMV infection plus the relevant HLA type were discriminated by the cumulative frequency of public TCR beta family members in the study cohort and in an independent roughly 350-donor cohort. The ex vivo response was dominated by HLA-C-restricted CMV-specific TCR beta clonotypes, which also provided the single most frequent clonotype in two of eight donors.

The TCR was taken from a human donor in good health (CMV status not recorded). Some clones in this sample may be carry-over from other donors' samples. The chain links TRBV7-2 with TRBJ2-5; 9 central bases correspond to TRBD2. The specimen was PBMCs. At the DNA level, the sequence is TGTGCCAGCACCCCCGGGTCTAGCGGGGAAGAGACCCAGTACTTC. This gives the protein CASTPGSSGEETQYF.